This is a list of T cell receptor beta chains from one sample in a study of cytomegalovirus exposure and HLA in healthy donors. Only in-frame clones appear in the TCRdb table, and some are missing; sequencing was by immunoSEQ multiplex PCR. The sample lists under 200,000 clones, roughly 73% occurring once. Sequencing was carried out using PBMCs. The source of these receptors is a female donor in good health and CMV-seronegative. CDR3s leave out the opening cysteine and the closing phenylalanine or tryptophan. Where a row states a size, it is once, few, many or the class of an expanded clone; other rows omit it.

clone size,V gene,J gene,CDR3 protein
NA,TRBV5-1,TRBJ1-6,ASSLTAQGINSPLH
NA,TRBV2,TRBJ1-1,ASSDMGTRTEAF
few,TRBV7-6,TRBJ2-5,ASSSTGPETQY
NA,TRBV11-2,TRBJ2-5,ASSLRGGETQY
NA,TRBV10-1,TRBJ2-7,ASSDFHEQY
few,TRBV13,TRBJ1-1,ASSLVGPGGTEAF
once,TRBV19,TRBJ1-1,ASSWDREGTEAF
NA,TRBV7-8,TRBJ1-4,ASSLLPRTTNEKLF
NA,TRBV30,TRBJ2-7,AWSPQGAGYEQY
NA,TRBV7-6,TRBJ1-6,ASSLELSDSPLH
NA,TRBV19,TRBJ2-7,ASSIGQGAYEQY
once,TRBV7-3,TRBJ2-1,ASSLLAGHYNEQF
NA,TRBV10-1,TRBJ1-1,ASSESNRGNTEAF
NA,TRBV7-9,TRBJ2-7,SSSPDWSEQY
NA,TRBV7-9,TRBJ1-5,ASSPFSNQPQH
NA,TRBV28,TRBJ2-1,ASSFPGRSLSSYNEQF
NA,TRBV28,TRBJ2-6,ATLGQMSSGANVLT
NA,TRBV6-6,TRBJ1-5,ASSYSRRAPPAPQH
NA,TRBV7-9,TRBJ1-4,ASSLARGRKLF
NA,TRBV2,TRBJ2-4,ASTRQDLAKNIQY
NA,TRBV7-7,TRBJ2-5,ASRSEGETQY
NA,TRBV4-1,TRBJ1-5,ASSQDRDNQPQH
few,TRBV9,TRBJ1-1,ASSPQDPNTEAF
NA,TRBV28,TRBJ2-7,ASSAGNEQY
few,TRBV6-6,TRBJ1-1,ASSDRSGRNTEAF
NA,TRBV6-5,TRBJ2-7,ASSYSAILDEQY
NA,TRBV25-1,TRBJ2-5,ASSDAVLGRQQY
NA,TRBV5-1,TRBJ2-3,ASSMAGEGTDTQY
few,TRBV5-4,TRBJ2-1,ASSLDGGNTNEQF
NA,TRBV7-9,TRBJ1-1,ASSLRGNPEAF
NA,TRBV7-2,TRBJ1-5,ASKTGGTNQPQH
once,TRBV5-4,TRBJ2-5,ASSSTQRGAQEQY
few,TRBV10-3,TRBJ2-7,AISEIPGQAYEQY
NA,TRBV5-6,TRBJ1-1,ASSLVGRTEAF
NA,TRBV28,TRBJ2-5,ASREQGVETQY
NA,TRBV6-5,TRBJ2-1,ASSYRTSSYNEQF
NA,TRBV29-1,TRBJ1-2,SGGQGDYGYT
NA,TRBV7-3,TRBJ1-2,ASSPRDFSGETNYGYT
NA,TRBV28,TRBJ1-2,ASSLADRGDRGYT
NA,TRBV14,TRBJ2-1,ASSQDWPTGLF
few,TRBV19,TRBJ2-7,ASNPSGVTYEQY
NA,TRBV5-4,TRBJ2-2,ASSPHGGNTGELF
NA,TRBV7-9,TRBJ1-1,ASSLVGLQNTEAF
once,TRBV6-5,TRBJ1-1,ASSYRGLNTEAF